Listed below are T cell receptor beta chains from one sample, sequenced in a study of cytomegalovirus exposure and HLA in healthy donors. Sequencing used immunoSEQ multiplex PCR; TCRdb keeps in-frame clones, though not all of them. The repertoire holds under 100,000 clones, roughly 64% seen once, with over 12% in the top ten. The sample comprised PBMCs. The receptor source for this set is a woman aged 40 to 49 in good health and CMV-seropositive. Both conserved end residues are part of each CDR3. A D gene is named only where the DNA matches it firmly. The size entry is marked missing in some rows and otherwise reads once, few, many or a size class.

V,J,size,D,DNA,CDR3
TRBV7-2,TRBJ2-1,few,.,TGTGCCAGCAGCCCCGGGTCCTACAATGAGCAGTTCTTC,CASSPGSYNEQFF
TRBV25-1,TRBJ2-1,few,.,TGTGCCAGCGGCCAGCCTCGGGTGGATGACAATGAGCAGTTCTTC,CASGQPRVDDNEQFF
TRBV27,TRBJ2-7,.,.,TGTGCCAGCAGTCTTGTCGGGCAGGGCCCTTTCTACGAGCAGTACTTC,CASSLVGQGPFYEQYF
TRBV9,TRBJ2-7,few,TRBD2,TGTGCCAGCAGCCTGGACCCTAGCGGGAGGTCCTACGAGCAGTACTTC,CASSLDPSGRSYEQYF
TRBV5-4,TRBJ2-7,.,.,TGTGCCAGCAGCCTGACCGGGGATCTTTCCGAGCAGTACTTC,CASSLTGDLSEQYF
TRBV28,TRBJ1-6,.,TRBD1,TGTGCCAGCAGCCCCGGGACAGCCTATAATTCACCCCTCCACTTT,CASSPGTAYNSPLHF
TRBV7-2,TRBJ2-7,.,.,TGTGCCAGCAGCTTAGTCGGGAGCTCCTACGAGCAGTACTTC,CASSLVGSSYEQYF
TRBV7-2,TRBJ2-7,.,.,TGTGCCAGCAGCTTAGAGGCCTCCAATCGGGGGCAGTACTTC,CASSLEASNRGQYF
TRBV19,TRBJ1-5,.,TRBD1,TGTGCCAGTATGGACAGGGGCAATCAGCCCCAGCATTTT,CASMDRGNQPQHF
TRBV9,TRBJ2-2,.,.,TGTGCCAGCAGCCCGACCGGGGGGCGGGTCGGGGAGCTGTTTTTT,CASSPTGGRVGELFF
TRBV19,TRBJ1-1,.,TRBD1,TGTGCCAGTGACTTAGGACAGGGCTGGGACACTGAAGCTTTCTTT,CASDLGQGWDTEAFF
TRBV2,TRBJ1-4,.,.,TGTGCCAGCAGTGAAGCGCGGGGTAGGGGTGAAAAACTGTTTTTT,CASSEARGRGEKLFF
TRBV6-6,TRBJ1-1,few,.,TGTGCCAGCAGCCCCCCTGCGGCTGAAGCTTTCTTT,CASSPPAAEAFF
TRBV5-6,TRBJ2-7,.,TRBD1,TGTGCCAGCAGCGCCCGGGACAGGGGTGGGAACGAGCAGTACTTC,CASSARDRGGNEQYF
TRBV4-2,TRBJ1-5,.,TRBD1,TGTGCCAGCAGCCAAGATGGGGGACAGGGGGCTTATCAGCCCCAGCATTTT,CASSQDGGQGAYQPQHF
TRBV4-1,TRBJ1-1,.,.,TGCGCCAGCAGCCAAGCACAGGCGGGGGGAGTGAACACTGAAGCTTTCTTT,CASSQAQAGGVNTEAFF
TRBV28,TRBJ1-1,.,.,TGTGCCAGCAGGTGGGACATTCTCCCCACTGAAGCTTTCTTT,CASRWDILPTEAFF
TRBV7-8,TRBJ2-7,.,.,TGTGCCAGCAGCCGGGGGTTGGGCGGTACCGCGGTCGAGCAGTACTTC,CASSRGLGGTAVEQYF
TRBV7-2,TRBJ2-2,once,.,TGTGCCAGCACCTTTAACCCCCGGACCGGGGAGCTGTTTTTT,CASTFNPRTGELFF
TRBV18,TRBJ1-2,once,TRBD1,TGTGCCAGCTCACCACAGGGGGCGGGCTGGTATGGCTACACCTTC,CASSPQGAGWYGYTF
TRBV5-1,TRBJ2-1,.,TRBD1,TGCGCCAGCAGCTTACAGGGGAGTTCCTACAATGAGCAGTTCTTC,CASSLQGSSYNEQFF
TRBV29-1,TRBJ2-1,.,TRBD2,TGCAGCGGGGGACCGGGACTAGCGGATTACAATGAGCAGTTCTTC,CSGGPGLADYNEQFF
TRBV6-5,TRBJ2-5,few,TRBD2,TGTGCCAGCAGTTCCCCCTGGACTAGCGGAGAGACCCAGTACTTC,CASSSPWTSGETQYF
TRBV28,TRBJ1-3,few,.,TGTGCCAGCAGTGCAACAGGTCCCTTCTCTGGAAACACCATATATTTT,CASSATGPFSGNTIYF
TRBV18,TRBJ2-1,.,TRBD2,TGTGCCAGCTCAGGACTAGCGGGAGAAAATGAGCAGTTCTTC,CASSGLAGENEQFF
TRBV29-1,TRBJ1-1,few,.,TGCAGCGTTGTGATTTACAGGGACACTGAAGCTTTCTTT,CSVVIYRDTEAFF
TRBV28,TRBJ1-5,.,TRBD1,TGTGCCAGCAGTTTGGTTTCGGGACAGGGCCCGCCCCAGCATTTT,CASSLVSGQGPPQHF
TRBV11-2,TRBJ2-3,.,.,TGTGCCAGCAGCTTCTCGGGAAGCACAGATACGCAGTATTTT,CASSFSGSTDTQYF
TRBV4-3,TRBJ1-2,.,.,TGCGCCAGCAGCCAAGATAGGACAGTGTCGGTCGGCTACACCTTC,CASSQDRTVSVGYTF
TRBV2,TRBJ1-1,few,.,TGTGCCAACTCCGAACAGGGGAACACTGAAGCTTTCTTT,CANSEQGNTEAFF
TRBV6-1,TRBJ2-7,.,.,TGTGCCAGCAATGCCAGCGGGCCCCTTGGGGAGCAGTACTTC,CASNASGPLGEQYF